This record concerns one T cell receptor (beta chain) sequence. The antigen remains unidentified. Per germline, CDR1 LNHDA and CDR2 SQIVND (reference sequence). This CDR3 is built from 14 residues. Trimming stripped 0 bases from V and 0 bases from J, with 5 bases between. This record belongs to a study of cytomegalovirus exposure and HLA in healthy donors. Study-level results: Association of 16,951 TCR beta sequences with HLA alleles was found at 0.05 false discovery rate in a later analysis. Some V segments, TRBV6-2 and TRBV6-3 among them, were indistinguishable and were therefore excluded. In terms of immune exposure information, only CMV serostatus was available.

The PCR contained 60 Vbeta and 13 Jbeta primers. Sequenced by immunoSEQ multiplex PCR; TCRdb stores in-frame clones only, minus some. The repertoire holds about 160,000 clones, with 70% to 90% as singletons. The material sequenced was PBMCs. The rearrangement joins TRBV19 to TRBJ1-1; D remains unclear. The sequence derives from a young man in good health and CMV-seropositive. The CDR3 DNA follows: TGTGCCAGTAGTATAGATGTCTTGAACACTGAAGCTTTCTTT. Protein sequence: CASSIDVLNTEAFF.